This T cell receptor (beta chain) came from a study of CD8 T cells in Susac syndrome. This CDR3 region has 15 residues. CDR1 is LGHDT and CDR2 is YNNKEL in the germline V gene (reference sequence). The ends were cut back, 7 bases at V and 0 bases at J, with 10 bases in the middle. Random hexamers served to reverse transcribe about 0.5 to 1 ug RNA. MiXCR, run by TCRdb on the immunoSEQ multiplex PCR reads, gives a single entry per CDR3 protein. The sample records approximately 230,000 distinct CDR3 sequences, 80% to 95% being singletons. The rearrangement links TRBV3-1 to TRBJ2-6; D not certain. The source material was CD4+ T cells from PBMCs. The receptor's source is a human donor with multiple sclerosis. CDR3 residues: CASKAPSSGANVLTF. As DNA, the CDR3 is TGTGCCAGCAAGGCACCTTCCTCTGGGGCCAACGTCCTGACTTTC. The full variable domain, with the rest looked up from reference TRBV3-1 and TRBJ2-6, is DTAVSQTPKYLVTQMGNDKSIKCEQNLGHDTMYWYKQDSKKFLKIMFSYNNKELIINETVPNRFSPKSPDKAHLNLHINSLELGDSAVYFCASKAPSSGANVLTFGAGSRLTVL.